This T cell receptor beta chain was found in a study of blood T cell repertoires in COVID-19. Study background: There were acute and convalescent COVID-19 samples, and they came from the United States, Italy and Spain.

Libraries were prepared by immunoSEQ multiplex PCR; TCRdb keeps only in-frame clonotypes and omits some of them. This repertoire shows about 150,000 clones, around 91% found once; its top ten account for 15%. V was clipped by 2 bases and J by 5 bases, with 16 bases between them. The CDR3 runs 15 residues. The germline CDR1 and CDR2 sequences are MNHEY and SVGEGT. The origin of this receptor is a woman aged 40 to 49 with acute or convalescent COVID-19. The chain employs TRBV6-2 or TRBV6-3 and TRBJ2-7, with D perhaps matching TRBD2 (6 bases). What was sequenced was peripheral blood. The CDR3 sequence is CASSYAGFFSDEQYF. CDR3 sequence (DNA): TGTGCCAGCAGTTACGCGGGGTTCTTTTCCGACGAGCAGTACTTC.